This T cell receptor beta chain emerged from a study of beta chain features in type 1 diabetes. On the study more broadly: Investigators examined more than 90 million sorted cells across all samples.

Details on this clone: What it binds is unknown.

Per germline, CDR1 SGHAT and CDR2 FQNNGV. There are 15 residues in the CDR3. Germline trimming cut 2 bases from V and 2 bases from J; bases unmatched to any gene: 2. Every isolated RNA sample was fully reverse transcribed, so sequencing captured expressed TCRB transcripts. The method was immunoSEQ multiplex PCR; TCRdb's version includes in-frame clones alone and lacks a portion of them. The repertoire has roughly 50,000 clones, roughly 50% of them found once; the top ten carry about 2.4%. Findings and limits, study-wide: A moderate, significant TCRB CDR3 shortening appeared in type 1 diabetes across four CD4+ subsets.

Sequences were obtained from Tregs from blood. The V gene is TRBV11-2, the J gene TRBJ2-5; 10 bases are shared with TRBD2. This sequence originates from a middle-aged woman with type 1 diabetes. As DNA, the CDR3 is TGTGCCAGCAGCTTAATGGGACTAGCGCAAGAGACCCAGTACTTC. Residues: CASSLMGLAQETQYF.